This T cell receptor (beta chain) is drawn from a study of technical replicates of blood from a handful of donors. TCRdb's copy holds only in-frame clones and misses some; the assay was immunoSEQ multiplex PCR. This sample has about 70,000 clones, with approximately 93% found just once. CDR1 is MNHEY and CDR2 is SVGAGI in the germline V gene. V lost 6 bases and J lost 9; bases outside the gene matches: 9. This CDR3 has 15 amino acids. The sample taken for sequencing was T cells isolated from PBMCs. This chain links TRBV6-5 with TRBJ2-1; 12 nucleotides match TRBD2. The sequence was obtained from a human donor in good health. The CDR3 nucleotides are TGTGCCAGCAGCCCCGGGACTAGCGGGCGCACTGAGCAGTTCTTC. It codes for CASSPGTSGRTEQFF.